The rows below give T cell receptor beta chains drawn from one sample of a study of blood T cell repertoires in COVID-19. Clones were sequenced by immunoSEQ multiplex PCR, and TCRdb holds only the in-frame ones, with some missing. The sample carries some 210,000 clones, 90% to 95% recorded once. Sequenced input: peripheral blood. These receptors were obtained from a man aged 25 to 40 with acute or convalescent COVID-19. Each CDR3 is given with its conserved first and last residue. Each record gives: J gene, V gene, clone size, D gene, CDR3 protein, CDR3 DNA. The D gene is left open where the match is weak. Clone size, where shown, is once, few, many, or a class for clones that have expanded.

j_gene: TRBJ2-1
v_gene: TRBV5-1
abundance: .
d_gene: TRBD1
CDR3aa: CASSLAGGAYEQFF
CDR3nt: TGCGCCAGCAGCTTAGCAGGGGGCGCTTATGAGCAGTTCTTC

j_gene: TRBJ2-1
v_gene: TRBV29-1
abundance: .
d_gene: TRBD1
CDR3aa: CSVRQGSSIRSYNEQFF
CDR3nt: TGCAGCGTCCGACAGGGAAGTTCAATTAGATCCTACAATGAGCAGTTCTTC

j_gene: TRBJ1-6
v_gene: TRBV11-2
abundance: .
d_gene: TRBD1
CDR3aa: CASSFPRGGTANSPLHF
CDR3nt: TGTGCCAGCAGCTTCCCGCGTGGGGGGACAGCGAATTCACCCCTCCACTTT

j_gene: TRBJ1-2
v_gene: TRBV5-1
abundance: .
d_gene: .
CDR3aa: CASSPPGIYGYTF
CDR3nt: TGCGCCAGCAGTCCCCCAGGGATCTATGGCTACACCTTC

j_gene: TRBJ1-1
v_gene: TRBV7-9
abundance: once
d_gene: .
CDR3aa: CASYLSSLNTEAFF
CDR3nt: TGTGCCAGCTACCTAAGCTCCCTGAACACTGAAGCTTTCTTT

j_gene: TRBJ1-5
v_gene: TRBV5-8
abundance: .
d_gene: .
CDR3aa: CASSPYYSNQPQHF
CDR3nt: TGTGCCAGCAGCCCCTATTATAGCAATCAGCCCCAGCATTTT

j_gene: TRBJ2-1
v_gene: TRBV3-1/TRBV3-2
abundance: .
d_gene: .
CDR3aa: CASSQALNEQFF
CDR3nt: TGTGCCAGCAGCCAAGCCCTCAATGAGCAGTTCTTC

j_gene: TRBJ2-7
v_gene: TRBV2
abundance: .
d_gene: .
CDR3aa: CASRSGVHEQYF
CDR3nt: TGTGCCAGCAGGTCAGGGGTCCACGAGCAGTACTTC

j_gene: TRBJ2-2
v_gene: TRBV7-6
abundance: .
d_gene: TRBD1
CDR3aa: CASSLAGQGIPGELFF
CDR3nt: TGTGCCAGCAGCTTAGCGGGACAGGGTATACCCGGGGAGCTGTTTTTT

j_gene: TRBJ2-7
v_gene: TRBV18
abundance: .
d_gene: TRBD2
CDR3aa: CASSPTTTSGRGEQYF
CDR3nt: TGTGCCAGCTCGCCCACCACTACTAGCGGCCGGGGGGAGCAGTACTTC

j_gene: TRBJ1-5
v_gene: TRBV6-5
abundance: few
d_gene: .
CDR3aa: CASSTGLNNQPQHF
CDR3nt: TGTGCCAGCTCAACAGGTCTAAACAATCAGCCCCAGCATTTT

j_gene: TRBJ1-2
v_gene: TRBV6-5
abundance: .
d_gene: .
CDR3aa: CASKLGPLSNYGYTF
CDR3nt: TGTGCCAGCAAGTTGGGCCCGCTATCGAACTATGGCTACACCTTC

j_gene: TRBJ2-3
v_gene: TRBV7-3
abundance: .
d_gene: .
CDR3aa: CASSLGGLSRGVADTQYF
CDR3nt: TGTGCCAGCAGCTTAGGCGGACTATCCCGAGGGGTAGCAGATACGCAGTATTTT

j_gene: TRBJ1-1
v_gene: TRBV7-3
abundance: .
d_gene: .
CDR3aa: CASSLSFVTEAFF
CDR3nt: TGTGCCAGCAGCCTCTCGTTCGTCACTGAAGCTTTCTTT

j_gene: TRBJ2-3
v_gene: TRBV5-1
abundance: once
d_gene: .
CDR3aa: CASSLPTSTDTQYF
CDR3nt: TGCGCCAGCAGCTTACCAACTAGCACAGATACGCAGTATTTT

j_gene: TRBJ1-1
v_gene: TRBV4-1
abundance: .
d_gene: .
CDR3aa: CASSPGLRLTEAFF
CDR3nt: TGCGCCAGCAGCCCGGGACTTCGCCTCACTGAAGCTTTCTTT

j_gene: TRBJ2-5
v_gene: TRBV5-1
abundance: .
d_gene: .
CDR3aa: CASSFIVLETQYF
CDR3nt: TGCGCCAGCAGCTTTATAGTCTTAGAGACCCAGTACTTC

j_gene: TRBJ2-1
v_gene: TRBV5-5
abundance: .
d_gene: TRBD1
CDR3aa: CASTSGGSSYNEQFF
CDR3nt: TGTGCCAGCACCTCAGGGGGTTCCTCCTACAATGAGCAGTTCTTC

j_gene: TRBJ2-2
v_gene: TRBV11-2
abundance: .
d_gene: .
CDR3aa: CASSLETGWNTGELFF
CDR3nt: TGTGCCAGCAGCTTAGAGACGGGTTGGAACACCGGGGAGCTGTTTTTT

j_gene: TRBJ1-3
v_gene: TRBV19
abundance: .
d_gene: .
CDR3aa: CASSTYRAPNTIYF
CDR3nt: TGTGCCAGTAGTACGTACAGGGCTCCAAACACCATATATTTT

j_gene: TRBJ1-4
v_gene: TRBV7-2
abundance: .
d_gene: TRBD1
CDR3aa: CASSTGQGYEKLFF
CDR3nt: TGTGCCAGCAGCACGGGACAGGGGTATGAAAAACTGTTTTTT

j_gene: TRBJ2-2
v_gene: TRBV27
abundance: .
d_gene: .
CDR3aa: CASSLLLRRNTGELFF
CDR3nt: TGTGCCAGCAGTTTATTATTGCGGCGGAACACCGGGGAGCTGTTTTTT

j_gene: TRBJ2-5
v_gene: TRBV10-2
abundance: once
d_gene: .
CDR3aa: CASTIPDSRTQYF
CDR3nt: TGCGCCAGCACCATACCCGACTCGCGGACCCAGTACTTC

j_gene: TRBJ2-1
v_gene: TRBV15
abundance: .
d_gene: .
CDR3aa: CATSRDTASAWNEQFF
CDR3nt: TGTGCCACCAGCAGAGATACGGCTAGCGCGTGGAATGAGCAGTTCTTC

j_gene: TRBJ1-5
v_gene: TRBV7-9
abundance: .
d_gene: TRBD1
CDR3aa: CASSLSGRGNQPQHF
CDR3nt: TGTGCCAGCAGCTTATCGGGCAGGGGGAATCAGCCCCAGCATTTT

j_gene: TRBJ2-3
v_gene: TRBV29-1
abundance: .
d_gene: TRBD2
CDR3aa: CSSTWGGSTDTQYF
CDR3nt: TGCAGCTCAACCTGGGGGGGAAGCACAGATACGCAGTATTTT

j_gene: TRBJ2-2
v_gene: TRBV5-1
abundance: .
d_gene: TRBD2
CDR3aa: CASKIAGHTGELFF
CDR3nt: TGCGCCAGCAAGATAGCGGGGCACACCGGGGAGCTGTTTTTT

j_gene: TRBJ2-1
v_gene: TRBV19
abundance: .
d_gene: TRBD1
CDR3aa: CASRPMDRGYYEQFF
CDR3nt: TGTGCCAGTAGACCGATGGACAGGGGCTACTATGAGCAGTTCTTC